The entry that follows covers one T cell receptor beta chain sequence. Libraries were prepared by immunoSEQ multiplex PCR; TCRdb keeps only in-frame clonotypes and omits some of them. The table has nearly 25,000 clones, roughly 91% seen once; the top ten hold roughly 0.7%. The CDR3 totals 17 residues. The germline gives CDR1 SGHDN, CDR2 FVKESK. V dropped 7 bases and J dropped 5 bases, with 26 bases sitting between them. These data come from a study of T cell changes during pregnancy in multiple sclerosis. This sequence originates from a female donor in good health, enrolled as a control in a pregnancy study. Source: CD4+ T cells from peripheral blood mononuclear cells, taken in the first trimester of pregnancy. The chain has TRBV14 and TRBJ1-1; weak D call: TRBD1 (6 bases). DNA for the CDR3: TGTGCCAGCAACTCAAACACCGGTCGGGGGGCTCGGACTGAAGCTTTCTTT. Translation gives CASNSNTGRGARTEAFF.